These 6 T cell receptor beta chains were all obtained from the same sample, sequenced in a study of blood T cell repertoires in COVID-19. The data were produced by immunoSEQ multiplex PCR, yet TCRdb's version contains in-frame clones alone and is incomplete. The sample contains 150,000 to 200,000 clones, less than 90% of which appear only once. Sequenced sample: peripheral blood. The receptors come from a woman between 70 and 85 years old with COVID-19, enrolled during active disease.

The V and J genes are TRBV11-2 and TRBJ1-1; the D gene is possibly TRBD1 (5 bases). This CDR3 is built from 12 residues. V lost 1 base to trimming and J lost 10 bases, with 10 bases between them. The germline CDR1 and CDR2 sequences are SGHAT and FQNNGV. CDR3 bases: TGTGCCAGCAGCTTAGGACAGTCGGGAGCTTTCTTT. This encodes CASSLGQSGAFF.

This chain links TRBV18 with TRBJ1-1; 7 bases map to TRBD1. This CDR3 has 13 amino acids. Germline V gene data show CDR1 as KGHSH and CDR2 as LQKENI. Unmatched junction bases numbered 7, after V lost 5 bases and J lost 7 bases. CDR3 coding DNA: TGTGCCAGCTCAGCGGGACAGCTTTATGAAGCTTTCTTT. It translates to CASSAGQLYEAFF.

The chain recombines TRBV6-4 with TRBJ2-2; a possible D gene is TRBD2 (5 bases). Germline V gene data show CDR1 as MRHNA and CDR2 as SNTAGT. Trimming left V 4 bases short and J 1 base short, with 7 bases between. This CDR3 has 14 residues. CDR3 protein: CASSGGGNTGELFF. In DNA form, the CDR3 reads TGTGCCAGCAGTGGCGGAGGGAACACCGGGGAGCTGTTTTTT.

This chain joins TRBV7-8 and TRBJ1-1, with a possible D match to TRBD1 (5 bases). CDR3 length: 15 amino acids. Per germline, CDR1 SGHVS and CDR2 FQNEAQ. V was cut by 6 bases and J by 2 bases, with 16 bases left in between. CDR3 sequence reads: CASRRPTGINTEAFF. The CDR3 coding sequence is TGTGCCAGCAGGCGTCCAACAGGAATTAACACTGAAGCTTTCTTT.

V gene TRBV2 combines with J gene TRBJ1-6; 7 bases are shared with TRBD1. V lost 6 bases to trimming and J lost 8 bases; unmatched junction nucleotides: 4. This CDR3 has 13 amino acids. Germline values: CDR1 SNHLY, CDR2 FYNNEI. The CDR3 spells CASRQGPDSPLHF. The DNA of the CDR3 is TGTGCCAGCAGACAGGGGCCCGATTCACCCCTCCACTTT.

The chain is built from TRBV27 and TRBJ2-7; the D is unclear. This CDR3 region has 14 residues. With 3 bases removed from V and 2 bases from J, the gap between germline ends came to 11 bases. Germline loops: CDR1 MNHEY, CDR2 SMNVEV (reference sequence). The CDR3 coding sequence is TGTGCCAGCAGTTTCCTGGGCCAAACCTACGAGCAGTACTTC. The encoded protein is CASSFLGQTYEQYF.